Sequencing of this T cell receptor (beta chain) was carried out in a study of quantifying T cell responses using KT2 cells. Across the study: cDNA was made from DNase-treated RNA using alpha and beta constant primers. Estimated efficiency of the T4 ligation step was above 9.5% under optimum conditions. Study observations and caveats: KT2 sequence counts showed saturation when very many KT2 cells were spiked in.

An oligo carrying a UMI was ligated to the cDNA 3' end. An equimolar mix of RC1.1 and RC1.2 primed the beta chain across TRBC1 and TRBC2. One entry per CDR3 protein, called by TCRdb with MiXCR from the UMI-ligation and nested PCR reads. The sample includes fewer than 40,000 distinct CDR3 sequences, 7.3% of them seen just once. V lost 4 bases to trimming and J lost 2 bases, with 13 bases between them. The CDR3 totals 15 residues. This clonotype has ten or more counts. Its antigen is undetermined. The sequence was collected from a human donor. Sample: PBMCs spiked with cells of the T cell clone KT2. V gene TRBV12-3 or TRBV12-4 combines with J gene TRBJ2-3; D unclear. CDR3 sequence: CASSSALRFTDTQYF. CDR3 sequence (DNA): TGTGCCAGCAGTTCCGCCCTAAGATTCACAGATACGCAGTATTTT.